The TCR beta chain described here comes from a study of cytotoxic CD8 clonotypes in ibrutinib-treated CLL. Looked up from germline, CDR1 is GTSNPN and CDR2 is SVGIG (reference sequence). Deletions cut 4 bases from V and 1 base from J, with 11 bases between. The CDR3 is 14 residues long. The assay was immunoSEQ multiplex PCR, and TCRdb's table has in-frame clones only and misses some. The sample lists around 310,000 clones, around four fifths occurring once. The sequence was obtained from a human donor with chronic lymphocytic leukemia. The specimen was PBMCs, collected before ibrutinib treatment. The chain links TRBV30 to TRBJ2-1, with D possibly TRBD2 on 6 matching bases. CDR3 region: CAWNLLASYNEQFF. The CDR3, as DNA: TGTGCCTGGAATTTACTAGCTTCCTACAATGAGCAGTTCTTC.